Each of the 30 T cell receptor beta chains below was sequenced from the same sample in a study of naive and memory T cell subsets. Two oligonucleotides, mixed equimolar, formed the beta constant-region primer covering TRBC1 and TRBC2. MiXCR was run by TCRdb on the UMI-ligation and nested PCR reads, yielding one entry per CDR3 protein. The repertoire includes around 160,000 distinct CDR3 sequences, around 15% of them detected once, and just over 0.14% sits in the top ten. The sequenced sample was naive CD4+ T cells from blood. These receptors came from a human donor in good health.

J is TRBJ2-6 and V is TRBV13; TRBD1 agrees at 7 bases. With 4 bases clipped from V and 0 bases from J, the junction kept 9 bases outside the gene matches. The V gene's germline CDR1 is PRHDT and CDR2 FYEKMQ (reference sequence). There are 18 residues in the CDR3. The CDR3 protein is CASSSRQGTLSGANVLTF. CDR3 DNA sequence: TGTGCCAGCAGCTCCCGACAGGGTACACTCTCTGGGGCCAACGTCCTGACTTTC.

The chain recombines TRBV20-1 with TRBJ2-1, with TRBD2 matching over 12 bases. The trim removed 2 bases at V and 7 bases at J, leaving 6 bases unmatched. The germline V gene encodes CDR1 DFQATT and CDR2 SNEGSKA (reference sequence). The CDR3 runs 15 residues. The CDR3 nucleotides read TGCAGTGCTAGAAGACTAGCGGGAGCTGGGAATGAGCAGTTCTTC. Translating gives CSARRLAGAGNEQFF.

This clonotype has only a few counts. V and J are TRBV2 and TRBJ2-6, with D possibly matching TRBD1 (5 bases). This CDR3 has 15 amino acids. The V end lost 9 bases, the J end lost 0 bases, and 12 bases lay between the germline ends. Germline V gene sequence: CDR1 SNHLY, CDR2 FYNNEI. The CDR3 sequence: CASETGYSGANVLTF. As DNA, the CDR3 is TGTGCCAGTGAAACAGGTTACTCTGGGGCCAACGTCCTGACTTTC.

This clonotype occurred a few times. V gene TRBV20-1 combines with J gene TRBJ2-3; D is undetermined. The germline V gene encodes CDR1 DFQATT and CDR2 SNEGSKA (reference sequence). CDR3 length: 13 residues. Trimming stripped 5 bases from V and 3 bases from J, with 12 bases between. In DNA, the CDR3 is TGCAGTGCTCTGGAGTACGCAACAGATACGCAGTATTTT. It encodes CSALEYATDTQYF.

The rearrangement uses TRBV29-1 and TRBJ2-1, with a weak D call TRBD2 (5 bases). The CDR3 runs to 12 residues. Looked up from germline, CDR1 is SQVTM and CDR2 is ANQGSEA. V was pared by 6 bases and J by 7 bases, with 13 bases between. The CDR3 nucleotides are TGCAGCGTGGGCGGGTTGCTAAATGAGCAGTTCTTC. Its protein product is CSVGGLLNEQFF.

This clonotype was detected only a few times. The chain uses TRBV9 and TRBJ2-3; 7 positions agree with TRBD2. Germline CDR1 and CDR2: SGDLS and YYNGEE. CDR3 length: 15 residues. Trimming cost V 6 bases and J 3 bases; bases outside gene matches: 10. This CDR3 reads CASTKAGERTDTQYF. CDR3 DNA sequence: TGTGCCAGCACCAAGGCGGGAGAGCGGACAGATACGCAGTATTTT.

The chain is built from TRBV18 and TRBJ1-5, with 11 bases lining up with TRBD1. Trimming cost V 5 bases and J 4 bases; bases outside gene matches: 7. The germline V gene has CDR1 KGHSH and CDR2 LQKENI. This CDR3 region has 16 residues. Written as DNA, the CDR3 is TGTGCCAGCTCATCACTGGGACAGGGGGAAAATCAGCCCCAGCATTTT. Protein product: CASSSLGQGENQPQHF.

This rearrangement joins TRBV30 to TRBJ2-3; 9 bases are a match to TRBD1. Germline V gene lookup returns CDR1 GTSNPN and CDR2 SVGIG (reference sequence). This CDR3 has 15 residues. The ends lost 5 bases at V and 2 bases at J; junction bases unmatched: 8. The DNA for the CDR3 is TGTGCCTGGTCCCCCGGGACAGGGAACACAGATACGCAGTATTTT. The encoded protein is CAWSPGTGNTDTQYF.

The chain recombines TRBV12-3 or TRBV12-4 with TRBJ2-1; D may be TRBD1 or TRBD2 (6 bases each). Trimming stripped 5 bases from V and 1 base from J, with 18 bases between. The CDR3 is made up of 17 amino acids. CDR3 nucleotides: TGTGCCAGCAGTCCCTTTAGTGGGGGGCCGTCCTACAATGAGCAGTTCTTC. It is translated as CASSPFSGGPSYNEQFF.

V gene TRBV20-1 combines with J gene TRBJ1-2; D is unresolved. CDR3 length equals 11 residues. V was clipped by 4 bases and J by 4 bases, with 7 bases between them. Germline CDR1 reads DFQATT; CDR2 reads SNEGSKA (reference sequence). CDR3 residues: CSATLFYGYTF. The CDR3 region has the DNA TGCAGTGCTACTCTCTTCTATGGCTACACCTTC.

The CDR3 DNA reads TGTGCCAGCAGCCGCCCAGAGTCGGGGGTGGCGTACATTCAGTACTTC. This sequence encodes CASSRPESGVAYIQYF. The V gene is TRBV5-4, the J gene TRBJ2-4, with a tentative D call TRBD2 (6 bases). The CDR3 has 16 residues. From germline, CDR1 is SGHNT and CDR2 YYREEE (reference sequence). The V gene lost 4 bases and the J gene lost 8 bases, with 22 bases spanning the gap.

This clonotype showed up just a few times. The V gene is TRBV29-1, the J gene TRBJ1-2, with D possibly matching TRBD1 (5 bases). Deletions cut 5 bases from V and 6 bases from J, with 16 bases between. CDR1 and CDR2 from the germline V gene are SQVTM and ANQGSEA. The CDR3 covers 13 residues. The CDR3 nucleotides are TGCAGCGTTAGGGGACGGGAAGCAAATGGCTACACCTTC. This sequence encodes CSVRGREANGYTF. Supplemented by reference TRBV29-1 and TRBJ1-2, the full variable domain reads SAVISQKPSRDICQRGTSLTIQCQVDSQVTMMFWYRQQPGQSLTLIATANQGSEATYESGFVIDKFPISRPNLTFSTLTVSNMSPEDSSIYLCSVRGREANGYTFGSGTRLTVV.

This clonotype appeared a few times. This rearrangement joins TRBV5-5 to TRBJ2-5, with D unresolved. This CDR3 comprises 12 residues. V was pared by 4 bases and J by 5 bases, with 9 bases between. Germline lookup yields CDR1 SGHKS and CDR2 YYEKEE (reference sequence). The CDR3 sequence is CASSTVWETQYF. CDR3 DNA: TGTGCCAGCAGCACGGTCTGGGAGACCCAGTACTTC.

The gene calls are TRBV7-2 and TRBJ2-3, with D hard to call. V was trimmed by 5 bases and J by 6 bases, leaving 24 bases between them. The CDR3 is 17 residues long. In germline, CDR1 is SGHTA, CDR2 FQGNSA. The CDR3 sequence: CASSPRVATIIPDTQYF. CDR3 nucleotides: TGTGCCAGCAGCCCCCGTGTGGCCACTATCATACCGGATACGCAGTATTTT.

The V call is TRBV7-9, the J call TRBJ2-7, with D possibly being TRBD1 or TRBD2 (5 bases each). Germline CDR1 reads SEHNR; CDR2 reads FQNEAQ (reference sequence). V shed 5 bases and J shed 2 bases, with 13 bases lying between them. This CDR3 comprises 14 residues. The chain's CDR3 is CASSLRDLTYEQYF. DNA of the CDR3: TGTGCCAGCAGCCTTCGGGACCTGACCTACGAGCAGTACTTC.

This sequence joins TRBV20-1 and TRBJ1-1; 8 bases align to TRBD1. Germline V gene data show CDR1 as DFQATT and CDR2 as SNEGSKA (reference sequence). The ends lost 5 bases at V and 0 bases at J; junction bases unmatched: 5. The CDR3 is 14 amino acids. CDR3 in amino acids: CSAQQGGVNTEAFF. In DNA form, the CDR3 reads TGCAGTGCTCAACAGGGGGGGGTGAACACTGAAGCTTTCTTT.

The DNA of the CDR3 is TGTGCCAGCAGTGTAGCTGGGGCAGCCTACGAGCAGTACTTC. This encodes CASSVAGAAYEQYF. The V and J genes are TRBV25-1 and TRBJ2-7; D perhaps matches TRBD1 (5 bases). Trimming shortened V by 4 bases and J by 2 bases, and 12 bases separated the two germline ends. CDR3 length equals 14 residues. Germline CDR1 reads MGHDK; CDR2 reads SYGVNS.

This chain uses TRBV30 with TRBJ2-7; D assignment may be TRBD1 or TRBD2 (5 bases each). This CDR3 is 12 amino acids long. The V gene lost 5 bases and the J gene lost 3 bases, with 11 bases spanning the gap. Germline loops: CDR1 GTSNPN, CDR2 SVGIG (reference sequence). CDR3 sequence (DNA): TGTGCCTGGGGGACGGCTGACTACGAGCAGTACTTC. The encoded protein is CAWGTADYEQYF.

This clonotype appeared a single time. The chain combines TRBV5-4 with TRBJ2-7; D is possibly TRBD1 (5 bases). The CDR3 is made up of 14 amino acids. Trimming left V 1 base short and J 5 bases short, with 13 bases between. Looked up from germline, CDR1 is SGHNT and CDR2 is YYREEE (reference sequence). The CDR3 DNA sequence: TGTGCCAGCAGCTTGACAGGCTACCCTAACGAGCAGTACTTC. Its protein product is CASSLTGYPNEQYF.

This clonotype was recorded a few times. This chain links TRBV12-3 or TRBV12-4 with TRBJ1-5; the match to TRBD1 covers 8 bases. With V trimmed by 5 bases and J by 4 bases, 4 bases remained unmatched. The CDR3 runs 14 residues. CDR3 amino acids: CASSLRTGNQPQHF. CDR3 DNA: TGTGCCAGCAGTCTCCGGACAGGGAATCAGCCCCAGCATTTT.

This clonotype has just a few counts. This chain connects TRBV2 to TRBJ1-1, with D tentatively TRBD1 (5 bases). V was cut by 0 bases and J by 14 bases, with 16 bases left in between. Germline CDR1 is SNHLY and CDR2 is FYNNEI. The CDR3 is 13 amino acids. The CDR3 coding sequence is TGTGCCAGCAGTGAAGCGCGCGGGGGGGGTATATTCTTT. Its protein is CASSEARGGGIFF.

There are many counts of this clonotype. The V call is TRBV7-9, the J call TRBJ2-5; D perhaps matches TRBD2 (6 bases). CDR3 size: 13 residues. CDR1 and CDR2 (germline): SEHNR, FQNEAQ (reference sequence). V was shortened by 4 bases and J by 2 bases, with 8 bases between the two germline ends. The CDR3 region is CASSWTTQETQYF. Written as DNA, the CDR3 is TGTGCCAGCAGCTGGACTACACAAGAGACCCAGTACTTC.

The V gene is TRBV15, the J gene TRBJ1-5; tentatively, D is TRBD1 (5 bases). Trimming removed 3 bases from V and 5 bases from J, with 11 bases in between. Germline V gene data show CDR1 as LNHNV and CDR2 as YYDKDF (reference sequence). The CDR3 has 14 amino acids. CDR3 bases: TGTGCCACCAGCAGGACAGCTGCGGATCAGCCCCAGCATTTT. Translating gives CATSRTAADQPQHF.

This clonotype was seen only a few times. The V and J genes are TRBV7-2 and TRBJ2-1, with 9 bases matching TRBD2. The V segment lost 4 bases and the J segment 9 bases; nucleotides outside the gene matches: 13. Germline V gene sequence: CDR1 SGHTA, CDR2 FQGNSA. CDR3 length: 16 amino acids. The CDR3 sequence is CASSSPGLATRGEQFF. The CDR3, as DNA: TGTGCCAGCAGCTCTCCGGGACTAGCAACACGTGGTGAGCAGTTCTTC.

The gene calls are TRBV5-6 and TRBJ1-5; 11 bases align to TRBD1. CDR1 is SGHDT and CDR2 is YYEEEE in the germline V gene. CDR3 length equals 16 residues. V shed 3 bases and J 6 bases; nucleotides not matched to a gene: 8. This CDR3 reads CASSSLGGQGAQPQHF. DNA for the CDR3: TGTGCCAGCAGCTCGCTTGGCGGACAGGGGGCTCAGCCCCAGCATTTT. The entire variable domain, with the rest obtained from reference TRBV5-6 and TRBJ1-5, is as follows: DAGVTQSPTHLIKTRGQQVTLRCSPKSGHDTVSWYQQALGQGPQFIFQYYEEEERQRGNFPDRFSGHQFPNYSSELNVNALLLGDSALYLCASSSLGGQGAQPQHFGDGTRLSIL.

This clonotype was seen many times. The chain is built from TRBV29-1 and TRBJ2-1, with TRBD2 matching 11 bases. This CDR3 is 14 amino acids long. Per germline, CDR1 SQVTM and CDR2 ANQGSEA. V lost 7 bases to trimming and J lost 4 bases; unmatched junction nucleotides: 6. The CDR3 bases are TGCAGCGCCAGGGGACTAGCGGCATACAATGAGCAGTTCTTC. As protein: CSARGLAAYNEQFF.

There are a few counts of this clonotype. Sequence at one end of the junction differs from germline and may be a read error. The V and J genes are TRBV11-3 and TRBJ2-6; TRBD1 matches at 11 bases. There are 17 residues in the CDR3. Per the germline V gene, CDR1 is SGHNT and CDR2 is YENEEA. The CDR3 loop is CASSQGQGGSAANVLTF. The CDR3 DNA reads as TGTGCCAGCAGCCAGGGACAGGGGGGGTCTGCGGCCAACGTCCTGACTTTC. The whole variable domain, filled in from reference TRBV11-3 and TRBJ2-6, reads EAGVVQSPRYKIIEKKQPVAFWCNPISGHNTLYWYLQNLGQGPELLIRYENEEAVDDSQLPKDRFSAERLKGVDSTLKIQPAELGDSAVYLCASSQGQGGSAANVLTFGAGSRLTVL.

This clonotype was seen a few times. This rearrangement joins TRBV10-3 to TRBJ2-3; the match to TRBD2 covers 7 bases. The CDR3 consists of 15 residues. Per germline, CDR1 ENHRY and CDR2 SYGVKD. The trim removed 3 bases at V and 2 bases at J, leaving 5 bases unmatched. The DNA of the CDR3 is TGTGCCATCAGTGATACGCGGGAGCACACAGATACGCAGTATTTT. As protein: CAISDTREHTDTQYF.

The chain combines TRBV23-1 with TRBJ1-5, with D possibly TRBD1 on 5 matching bases. TRBV23-1 is sorted into the ORF group, with uncertain function. This CDR3 has 16 residues. Trimming left V 0 bases short and J 8 bases short, with 17 bases between. The CDR3 coding sequence is TGCGCCAGCAGTCAATCGGAGGCGGGGCCGGGTAAGCCCCAGCATTTT. This translates into CASSQSEAGPGKPQHF.

The chain couples TRBV28 to TRBJ1-1, with D perhaps matching TRBD1 (6 bases). V lost 4 bases and J lost 0, with 9 bases in between. Germline assignment: CDR1 MDHEN and CDR2 SYDVKM. This CDR3 spans 14 amino acids. CDR3 sequence: CASSSTGLNTEAFF. In DNA form, the CDR3 reads TGTGCCAGCAGTTCGACAGGATTGAACACTGAAGCTTTCTTT.